Listed below are T cell receptor beta chains from one sample, sequenced in a study of blood T cells in healthy people across ages. TCRdb re-analysed the 5' RACE reads in MiXCR, keeping a single row per CDR3 protein. The sample consists of about 840,000 distinct CDR3 sequences, almost 30% of them appearing once. These same data were also listed under a study on T cells of mothers and their children.

Material: blood. The receptor source for this set is a woman between 35 and 50 years old in good health. Both conserved end residues are part of each CDR3. A D gene is named only where the DNA matches it firmly. The size of a clone is reported for some rows only, either as once, few or many, or as a class for expanded clones.

cdr3_nt: TGTGCCAGCAGCCCGGGGCGGGGACAAGAGACCCAGTACTTC; cdr3_aa: CASSPGRGQETQYF; d_call: NA; v_call: TRBV18; clone_size: many; j_call: TRBJ2-5
cdr3_nt: TGTGCCACCAGTGACCCAGGGACAGTCCGCCAAGAGACCCAGTACTTC; cdr3_aa: CATSDPGTVRQETQYF; d_call: TRBD1; v_call: TRBV24-1; clone_size: NA; j_call: TRBJ2-5
cdr3_nt: TGTGCCAGCAGTTTTGTAGCAGTCAGCGCAGATACGCAGTATTTT; cdr3_aa: CASSFVAVSADTQYF; d_call: NA; v_call: TRBV12-3/TRBV12-4; clone_size: NA; j_call: TRBJ2-3
cdr3_nt: TGTGCCAGCAGTTTAGGGGCGAGGTTGTCAGATACGCAGTATTTT; cdr3_aa: CASSLGARLSDTQYF; d_call: NA; v_call: TRBV12-3/TRBV12-4; clone_size: NA; j_call: TRBJ2-3
cdr3_nt: TGCAGTGCTAGGGGGCCCGGTGAAGCTTTCTTT; cdr3_aa: CSARGPGEAFF; d_call: NA; v_call: TRBV20-1; clone_size: few; j_call: TRBJ1-1
cdr3_nt: TGTGCCAGCAGGTTATTTGGGGACAGGGGCTACACCTTC; cdr3_aa: CASRLFGDRGYTF; d_call: TRBD1; v_call: TRBV28; clone_size: NA; j_call: TRBJ1-2
cdr3_nt: TGTGCCAGCAGCTTAGAAGCGGGGGTTGGCAATGAGCAGTTCTTC; cdr3_aa: CASSLEAGVGNEQFF; d_call: TRBD2; v_call: TRBV7-2; clone_size: few; j_call: TRBJ2-1
cdr3_nt: TGTGCCAGCAGTTTAATACGGGAGCAGTACTTC; cdr3_aa: CASSLIREQYF; d_call: NA; v_call: TRBV28; clone_size: many; j_call: TRBJ2-7
cdr3_nt: TGTGCCATCAGTGTTAGGGAAAGCACAGATACGCAGTATTTT; cdr3_aa: CAISVRESTDTQYF; d_call: NA; v_call: TRBV10-3; clone_size: NA; j_call: TRBJ2-3
cdr3_nt: TGTGCCAGCAGTTTTCTCAGGGAGGACGAGCAGTACTTC; cdr3_aa: CASSFLREDEQYF; d_call: NA; v_call: TRBV27; clone_size: many; j_call: TRBJ2-7
cdr3_nt: TGTGCCAGCAGCTTATCCCATAGCGGGGCATTTGAGCAGTTCTTC; cdr3_aa: CASSLSHSGAFEQFF; d_call: TRBD2; v_call: TRBV7-9; clone_size: few; j_call: TRBJ2-1
cdr3_nt: TGCGCCAGCAGCCAAGATAATCAAGGGACCAAGCCTGAAGCTTTCTTT; cdr3_aa: CASSQDNQGTKPEAFF; d_call: NA; v_call: TRBV4-3; clone_size: few; j_call: TRBJ1-1
cdr3_nt: TGTGCCAGCAGTTCCCGGATGGGCAATCAGCCCCAGCATTTT; cdr3_aa: CASSSRMGNQPQHF; d_call: NA; v_call: TRBV27; clone_size: NA; j_call: TRBJ1-5
cdr3_nt: TGTGCCAGCAGTTCCCGTGAGACCGGGGAGCTGTTTTTT; cdr3_aa: CASSSRETGELFF; d_call: NA; v_call: TRBV27; clone_size: NA; j_call: TRBJ2-2
cdr3_nt: TGCGCCAGCAGCTTGGGTCTAGCGGTTCTCAATGAGCAGTTCTTC; cdr3_aa: CASSLGLAVLNEQFF; d_call: TRBD2; v_call: TRBV5-1; clone_size: many; j_call: TRBJ2-1